The clone carrying this T cell receptor (beta chain) has just a few counts. This sample was taken from a study of blood T cells in healthy people across ages. A sample-barcoded 5' primer and a J-beta primer mix were used in a second PCR of roughly 6 to 12 cycles. TCRdb reprocessed the 5' RACE reads with MiXCR, giving one entry per CDR3 protein. The table records 600,000 to 900,000 distinct CDR3 sequences, roughly 25% of them present only once. The data were also submitted as part of a second study, on T cells of mothers and their children. That investigation notes: Sequencing revealed no T cell clones that were persistent and microchimeric.

Sequenced: blood. This receptor was identified in a boy between 10 and 17 years old in good health.

The CDR3, as DNA: TGCACCTCGCACACAGGGGAGACTGAAGCTTTCTTT. Translating it yields CTSHTGETEAFF. The chain employs TRBV29-1 and TRBJ1-1, with 7 nucleotides matching TRBD1. The CDR3 length is 12 residues. CDR1 and CDR2 (germline): SQVTM, ANQGSEA.